This TCR beta chain was captured in a study of T cell changes during pregnancy in multiple sclerosis. This CDR3 comprises 13 residues. CDR1 and CDR2 (germline): MDHEN, SYDVKM. Deletions cut 5 bases from V and 8 bases from J, with 13 bases between. Sequencing used immunoSEQ multiplex PCR; TCRdb keeps in-frame clones, though not all of them. The repertoire holds approximately 61,000 clones, with around 90% as singletons. The receptor was isolated from a female donor with multiple sclerosis, enrolled in a pregnancy study. The specimen comprised peripheral blood, sampled in the first trimester of pregnancy. This chain joins TRBV28 and TRBJ2-1; possibly TRBD2 for D (6 bases). The CDR3 sequence is CASSGLLFYEQFF. CDR3 DNA: TGTGCCAGCAGTGGACTACTTTTTTATGAGCAGTTCTTC.